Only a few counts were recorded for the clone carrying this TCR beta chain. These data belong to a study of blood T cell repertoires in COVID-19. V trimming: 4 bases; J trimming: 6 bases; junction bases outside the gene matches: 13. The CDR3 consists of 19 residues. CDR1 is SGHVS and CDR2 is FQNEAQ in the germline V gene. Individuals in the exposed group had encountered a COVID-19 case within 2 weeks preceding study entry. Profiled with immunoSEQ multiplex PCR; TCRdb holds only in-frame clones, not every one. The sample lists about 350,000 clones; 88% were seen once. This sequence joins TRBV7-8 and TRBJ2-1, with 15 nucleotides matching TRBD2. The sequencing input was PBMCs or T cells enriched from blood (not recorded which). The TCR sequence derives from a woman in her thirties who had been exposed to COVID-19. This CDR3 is CASSSSGTSGRRRGNEQFF. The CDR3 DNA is TGTGCCAGCAGCTCCTCCGGGACTAGCGGGAGGCGGCGAGGCAATGAGCAGTTCTTC.